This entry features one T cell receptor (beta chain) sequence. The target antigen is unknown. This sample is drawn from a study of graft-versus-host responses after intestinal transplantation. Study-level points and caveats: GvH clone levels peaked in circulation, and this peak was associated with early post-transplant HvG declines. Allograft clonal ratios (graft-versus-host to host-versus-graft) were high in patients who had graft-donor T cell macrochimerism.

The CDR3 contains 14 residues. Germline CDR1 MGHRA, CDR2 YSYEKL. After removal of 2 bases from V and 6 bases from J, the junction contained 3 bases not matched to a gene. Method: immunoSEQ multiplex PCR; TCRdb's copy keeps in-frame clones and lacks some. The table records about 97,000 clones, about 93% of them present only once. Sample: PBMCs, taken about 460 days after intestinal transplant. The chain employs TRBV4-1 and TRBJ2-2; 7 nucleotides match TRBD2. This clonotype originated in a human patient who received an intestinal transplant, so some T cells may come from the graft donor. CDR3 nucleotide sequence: TGCGCCAGCAGCCAATTTCGGGGGGCCGGGGAGCTGTTTTTT. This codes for CASSQFRGAGELFF.